This paragraph reports one T cell receptor (beta chain). The data were produced by immunoSEQ multiplex PCR, yet TCRdb's version contains in-frame clones alone and is incomplete. The sample has around 1.5 million clones; approximately 98% are singletons. The CDR3 runs to 14 residues. Germline CDR1 SGHAT, CDR2 FQNNGV. The ends lost 7 bases at V and 5 bases at J; junction bases unmatched: 9. These data belong to a study of shared clonotypes between healthy human individuals. The TCR was taken from a man aged 25-45 years in good health. The chain employs TRBV11-2 and TRBJ1-1, with 8 bases identical to TRBD1. Sequencing was carried out using naive CD4+ T cells sorted from blood. Indicated subset: CD45RA+ positively selected. In DNA, the CDR3 is TGTGCCAGCAATCCTCGGACAGGGAAAACTGAAGCTTTCTTT. Protein sequence: CASNPRTGKTEAFF.